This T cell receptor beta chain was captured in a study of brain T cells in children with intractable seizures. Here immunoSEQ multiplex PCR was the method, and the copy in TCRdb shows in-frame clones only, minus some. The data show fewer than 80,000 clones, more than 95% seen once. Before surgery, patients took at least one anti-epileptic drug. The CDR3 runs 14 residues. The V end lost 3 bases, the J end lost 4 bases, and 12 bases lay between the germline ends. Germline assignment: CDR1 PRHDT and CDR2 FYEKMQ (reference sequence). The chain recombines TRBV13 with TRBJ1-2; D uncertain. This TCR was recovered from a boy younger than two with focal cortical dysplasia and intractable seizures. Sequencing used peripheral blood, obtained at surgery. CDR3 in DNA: TGTGCCAGCAGCTTCGGCAGACTTACCTATGGCTACACCTTC. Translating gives CASSFGRLTYGYTF.